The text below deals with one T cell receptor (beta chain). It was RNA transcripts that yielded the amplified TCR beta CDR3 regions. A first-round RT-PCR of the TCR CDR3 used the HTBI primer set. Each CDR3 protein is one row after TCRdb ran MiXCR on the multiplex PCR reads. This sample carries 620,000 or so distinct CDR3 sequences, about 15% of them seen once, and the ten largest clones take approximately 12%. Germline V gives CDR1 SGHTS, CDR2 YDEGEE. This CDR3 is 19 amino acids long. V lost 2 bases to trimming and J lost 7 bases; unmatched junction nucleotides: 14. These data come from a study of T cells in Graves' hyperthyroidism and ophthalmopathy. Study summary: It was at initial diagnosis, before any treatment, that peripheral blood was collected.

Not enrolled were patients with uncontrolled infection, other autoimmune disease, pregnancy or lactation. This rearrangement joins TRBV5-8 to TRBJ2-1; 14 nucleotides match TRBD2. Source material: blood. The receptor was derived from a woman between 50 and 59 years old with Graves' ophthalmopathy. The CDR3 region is CASSFGIGTSGSLSNEQFF. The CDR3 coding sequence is TGTGCCAGCAGCTTTGGAATAGGGACTAGCGGGAGTTTATCGAATGAGCAGTTCTTC.